The T cell receptor beta chain under discussion was sequenced for a study of blood T cell repertoires in COVID-19 (dated by TCRdb to the early 2020s). Regarding the complete study: The collaborator samples originated in the United States, Italy and Spain and spanned the acute and convalescent phases of COVID-19. The material from the prospective study consisted of cDNA or gDNA derived from T cells, B-cell-depleted T cells, or PBMCs. Subjects who had been exposed to COVID-19, were actively infected with it, or had recovered from it provided the deeply sampled blood TCRbeta repertoires that made up the dataset. The repertoires were released in a freely available public database intended as a resource for research on the immune response to SARS-CoV-2. Samples were obtained from the ongoing ImmuneRACE study (first 160 participants) and from 1,000 to 1,500 subjects provided by 6 global collaborators. Nearly every sample came with metadata listing a de-identified subject ID, COVID-19 status, age in years and sex. HLA class I and class II types, where available, came from metadata supplied by the sample provider rather than from assay-based typing.

Results and caveats for the whole study, not just this receptor: Clinical and demographic metadata were provided uncurated, with the amount varying by source and participant.

Via the germline V gene, CDR1 is SGHDT and CDR2 YYEEEE. From the cysteine through the phenylalanine, the CDR3 covers 13 amino acids. Only the CDR3 region is kept as DNA, spanning 39 bases read in frame from base 1. V is clipped by 2 bases and J by 3 bases, and the sequence between their germline boundaries is 8 bases long. The immunoSEQ Assay, a bias-controlled multiplex PCR, was used to amplify TCRbeta CDR3 regions from genomic DNA. Turning to the authors' computational methods: Nucleated cell counts per sample were estimated from amplification of reference gene primers within the assay. To quantify the absolute abundance of each unique TCRbeta CDR3 rearrangement, sequence reads were collapsed and filtered. For each sample, productive Simpson clonality was calculated as the square root of Simpson's diversity index across productive rearrangements. Imported from immuneACCESS, the table was reduced by TCRdb to in-frame sequences with V and J called. These copies leave out some clones; in studies compared against another copy, an unresolved V gene accounts for under half, and the cause of the remainder is not known. V and J calls and clone size are as listed in that table; D and trimming were resolved from the DNA. The sample has approximately 300,000 clones on record, roughly nine tenths of them singletons. 2.6% of the sample goes to the ten largest clones.

Participants in the prospective study were enrolled through a virtual design, were aged about 18 to 90 years, and lived in roughly 25 United States geographic areas. Cohort assignment in the prospective study relied on participant-reported clinical history from a screening survey and a study questionnaire. Recovered participants in ImmuneRACE Cohort 3 were defined as having two consecutive negative NP/OP PCR tests, clearance from a healthcare professional, or resolution of symptoms. In the prospective study, mobile phlebotomists collected whole blood, serum and a nasopharyngeal or oropharyngeal swab from each participant. Prospective study participants could optionally give additional blood draws and questionnaires over a roughly 2-month period. Before DNA extraction, prospective study blood samples were shipped either frozen or at room temperature. This clone came up once. The clone's antigen remains unknown. There are no base qualities to consult, and no much larger clone falls within one base.

The sequence was obtained from a man in his sixties who had recovered from COVID-19. This chain is built from TRBV5-6 and TRBJ2-5; a tentative D call is TRBD1 (7 bases match). The sample taken for sequencing was PBMCs or T cells enriched from blood (not recorded which). The encoded CDR3 is CASSFRGEETQYF. The nucleotide sequence reads TGTGCCAGCAGCTTCAGGGGGGAAGAGACCCAGTACTTC.